This TCR beta chain appears in the sequencing data of a study of blood T cell repertoires in COVID-19. Study details: Spain, Italy and the United States supplied samples that represented acute and convalescent COVID-19.

Authors' analysis steps: Estimation of nucleated cell counts relied on the amplification of reference gene primers. Assay: immunoSEQ multiplex PCR; the TCRdb copy retains only in-frame clones and omits some. The DNA gave D and trimming, while V, J and clone size come from that table. The table lists under 80,000 clones, 86% of them singletons, with about 4.3% in the top ten. This clone appeared once. There are 15 residues in the CDR3. The germline CDR1 and CDR2 sequences are MNHEY and SVGAGI. V shed 3 bases and J shed 6 bases, with 18 bases lying between them. What was sequenced was peripheral blood. The TCR was taken from a man aged 45-60 years with active COVID-19. This chain joins TRBV6-5 and TRBJ2-7; tentative D call: TRBD1 (6 bases). This chain's CDR3 is CASSYGGPTLSEQYF. For the CDR3, the DNA is TGTGCCAGCAGTTATGGGGGCCCAACTTTAAGCGAGCAGTACTTC.